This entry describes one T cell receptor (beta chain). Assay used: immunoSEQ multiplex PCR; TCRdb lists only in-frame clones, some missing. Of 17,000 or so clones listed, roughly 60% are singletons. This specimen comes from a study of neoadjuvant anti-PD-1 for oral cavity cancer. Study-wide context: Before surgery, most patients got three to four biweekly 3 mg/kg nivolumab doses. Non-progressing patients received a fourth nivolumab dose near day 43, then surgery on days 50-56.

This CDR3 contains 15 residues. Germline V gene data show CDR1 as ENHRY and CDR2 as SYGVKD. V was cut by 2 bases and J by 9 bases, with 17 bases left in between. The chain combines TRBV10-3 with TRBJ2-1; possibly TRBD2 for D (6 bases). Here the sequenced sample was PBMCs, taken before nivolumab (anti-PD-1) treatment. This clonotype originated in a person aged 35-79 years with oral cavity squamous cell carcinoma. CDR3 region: CAISEAREGASEQFF. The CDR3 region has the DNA TGTGCCATCAGTGAGGCGCGGGAAGGGGCCAGTGAGCAGTTCTTC.